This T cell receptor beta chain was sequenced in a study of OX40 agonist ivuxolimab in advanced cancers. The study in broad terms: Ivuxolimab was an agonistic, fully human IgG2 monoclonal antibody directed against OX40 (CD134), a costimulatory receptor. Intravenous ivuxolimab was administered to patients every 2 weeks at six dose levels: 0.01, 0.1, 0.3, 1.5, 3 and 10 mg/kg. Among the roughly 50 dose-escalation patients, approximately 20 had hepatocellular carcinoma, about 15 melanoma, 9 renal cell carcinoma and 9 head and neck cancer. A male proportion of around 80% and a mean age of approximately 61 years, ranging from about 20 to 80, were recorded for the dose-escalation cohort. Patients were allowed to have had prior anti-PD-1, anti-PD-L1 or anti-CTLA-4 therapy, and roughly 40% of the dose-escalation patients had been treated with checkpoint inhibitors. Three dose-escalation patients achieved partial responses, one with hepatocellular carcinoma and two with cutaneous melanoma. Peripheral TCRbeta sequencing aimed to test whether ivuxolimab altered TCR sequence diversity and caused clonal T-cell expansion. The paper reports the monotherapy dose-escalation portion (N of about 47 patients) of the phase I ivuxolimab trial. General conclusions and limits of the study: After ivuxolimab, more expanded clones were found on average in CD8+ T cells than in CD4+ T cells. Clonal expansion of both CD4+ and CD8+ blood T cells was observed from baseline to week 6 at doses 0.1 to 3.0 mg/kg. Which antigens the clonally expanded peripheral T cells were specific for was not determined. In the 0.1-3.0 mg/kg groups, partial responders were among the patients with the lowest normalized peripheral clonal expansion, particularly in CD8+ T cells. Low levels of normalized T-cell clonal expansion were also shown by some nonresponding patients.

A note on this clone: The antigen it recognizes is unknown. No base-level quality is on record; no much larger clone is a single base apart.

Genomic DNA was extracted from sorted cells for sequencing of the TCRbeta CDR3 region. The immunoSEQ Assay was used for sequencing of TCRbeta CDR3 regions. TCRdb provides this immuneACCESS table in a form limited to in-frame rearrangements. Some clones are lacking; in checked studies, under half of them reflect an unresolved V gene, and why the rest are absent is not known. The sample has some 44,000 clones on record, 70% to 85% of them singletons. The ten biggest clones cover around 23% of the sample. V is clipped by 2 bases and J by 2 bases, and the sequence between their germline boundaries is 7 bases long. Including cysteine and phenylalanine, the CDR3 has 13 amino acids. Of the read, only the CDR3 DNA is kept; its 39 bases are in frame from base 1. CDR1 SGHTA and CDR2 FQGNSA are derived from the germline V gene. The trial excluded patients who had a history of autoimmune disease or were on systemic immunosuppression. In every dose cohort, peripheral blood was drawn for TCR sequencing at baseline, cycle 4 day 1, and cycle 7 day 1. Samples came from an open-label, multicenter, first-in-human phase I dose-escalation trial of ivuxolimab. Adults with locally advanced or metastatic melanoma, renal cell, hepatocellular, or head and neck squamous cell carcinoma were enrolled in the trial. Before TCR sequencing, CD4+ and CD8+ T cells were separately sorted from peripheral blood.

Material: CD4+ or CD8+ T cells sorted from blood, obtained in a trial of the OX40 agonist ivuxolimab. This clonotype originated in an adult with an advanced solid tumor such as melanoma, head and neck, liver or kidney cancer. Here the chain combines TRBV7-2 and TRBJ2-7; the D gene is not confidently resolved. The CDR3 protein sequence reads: CASSLPNTYEQYF. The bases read TGTGCCAGCAGCTTACCGAACACCTACGAGCAGTACTTC.